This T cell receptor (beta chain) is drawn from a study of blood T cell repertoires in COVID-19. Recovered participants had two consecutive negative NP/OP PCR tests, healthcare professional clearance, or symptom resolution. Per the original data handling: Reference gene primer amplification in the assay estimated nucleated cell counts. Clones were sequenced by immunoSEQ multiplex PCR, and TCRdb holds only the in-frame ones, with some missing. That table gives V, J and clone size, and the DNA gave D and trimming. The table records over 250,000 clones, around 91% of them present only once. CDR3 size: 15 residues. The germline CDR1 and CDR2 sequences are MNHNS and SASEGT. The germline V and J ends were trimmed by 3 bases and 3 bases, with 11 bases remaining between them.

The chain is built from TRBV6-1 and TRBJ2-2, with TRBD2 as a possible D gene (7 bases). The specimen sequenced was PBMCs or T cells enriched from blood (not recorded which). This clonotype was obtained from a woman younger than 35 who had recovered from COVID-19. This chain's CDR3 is CASSERGPDTGELFF. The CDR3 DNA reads TGTGCCAGCAGTGAGCGGGGGCCAGACACCGGGGAGCTGTTTTTT.